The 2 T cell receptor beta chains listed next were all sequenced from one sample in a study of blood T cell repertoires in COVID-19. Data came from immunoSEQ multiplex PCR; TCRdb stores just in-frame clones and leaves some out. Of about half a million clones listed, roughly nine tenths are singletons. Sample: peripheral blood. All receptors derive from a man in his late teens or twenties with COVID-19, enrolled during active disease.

The CDR3 region has the DNA TGTGCCAGCAGTTACTCCACGGCCAGGGATACTGAAGCTTTCTTT. This encodes CASSYSTARDTEAFF. V and J are TRBV6-6 and TRBJ1-1, with a weak D call TRBD1 (5 bases). CDR1 MNHNY and CDR2 SVGAGI come from the germline V gene (reference sequence). Trimming shortened V by 0 bases and J by 5 bases, and 13 bases separated the two germline ends. The CDR3 sequence is 15 residues long.

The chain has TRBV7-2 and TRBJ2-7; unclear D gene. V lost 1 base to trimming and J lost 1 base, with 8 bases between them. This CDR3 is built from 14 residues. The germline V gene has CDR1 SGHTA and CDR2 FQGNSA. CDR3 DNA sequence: TGTGCCAGCAGCTTAGAACTTTTTTCCTACGAGCAGTACTTC. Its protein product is CASSLELFSYEQYF.